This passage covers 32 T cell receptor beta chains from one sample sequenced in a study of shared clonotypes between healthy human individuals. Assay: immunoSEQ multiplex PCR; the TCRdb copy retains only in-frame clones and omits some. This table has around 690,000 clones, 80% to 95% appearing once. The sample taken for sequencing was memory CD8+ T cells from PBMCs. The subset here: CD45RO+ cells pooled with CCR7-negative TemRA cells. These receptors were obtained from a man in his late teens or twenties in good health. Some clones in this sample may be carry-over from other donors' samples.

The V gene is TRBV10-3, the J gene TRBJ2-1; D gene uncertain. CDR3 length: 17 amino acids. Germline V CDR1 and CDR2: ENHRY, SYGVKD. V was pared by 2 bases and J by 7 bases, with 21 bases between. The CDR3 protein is CAISESPFEPLGNEQFF. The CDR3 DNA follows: TGTGCCATCAGTGAGAGTCCCTTTGAGCCCCTAGGAAATGAGCAGTTCTTC.

The DNA of the CDR3 is TGTGCCAGCAGCTCTCCGACTAGCGGGATTTCCGGGGAGCTGTTTTTT. Encoded protein: CASSSPTSGISGELFF. The genes are TRBV7-9 and TRBJ2-2, with 11 bases matching TRBD2. CDR1 and CDR2 from the germline V gene are SEHNR and FQNEAQ (reference sequence). CDR3 length: 16 residues. Trimming took 4 bases from V and 6 from J; bases not matched to a gene: 7.

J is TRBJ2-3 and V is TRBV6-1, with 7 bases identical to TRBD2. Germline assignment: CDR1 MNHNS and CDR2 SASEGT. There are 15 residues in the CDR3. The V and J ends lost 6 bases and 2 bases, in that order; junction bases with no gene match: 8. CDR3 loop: CASSLTSAHTDTQYF. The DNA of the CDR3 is TGTGCCAGCAGCCTAACTAGCGCCCACACAGATACGCAGTATTTT.

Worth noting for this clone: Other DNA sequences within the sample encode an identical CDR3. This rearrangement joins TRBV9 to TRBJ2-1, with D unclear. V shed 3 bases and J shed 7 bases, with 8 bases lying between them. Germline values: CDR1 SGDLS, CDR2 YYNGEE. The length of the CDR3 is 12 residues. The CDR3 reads CASSALGNEQFF. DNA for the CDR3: TGTGCCAGCAGCGCCCTAGGGAATGAGCAGTTCTTC.

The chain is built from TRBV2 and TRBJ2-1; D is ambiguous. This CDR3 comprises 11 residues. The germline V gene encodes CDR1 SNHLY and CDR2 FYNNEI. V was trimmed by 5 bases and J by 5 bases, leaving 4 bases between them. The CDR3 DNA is TGTGCCAGCAGTAGAAACAATGAGCAGTTCTTC. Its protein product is CASSRNNEQFF.

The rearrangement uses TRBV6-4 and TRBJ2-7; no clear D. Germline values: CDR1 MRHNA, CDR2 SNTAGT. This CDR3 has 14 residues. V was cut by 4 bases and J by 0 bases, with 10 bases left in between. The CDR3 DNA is TGTGCCAGCAGTGCAGTGGCAGGCTCCTACGAGCAGTACTTC. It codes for CASSAVAGSYEQYF.

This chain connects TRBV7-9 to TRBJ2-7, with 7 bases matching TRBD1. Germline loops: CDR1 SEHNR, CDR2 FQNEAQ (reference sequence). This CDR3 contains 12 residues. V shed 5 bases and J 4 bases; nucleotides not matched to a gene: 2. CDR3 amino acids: CASSQQGYEQYF. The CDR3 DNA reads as TGTGCCAGCAGCCAACAGGGGTACGAGCAGTACTTC.

The CDR3 loop reads CASSEEGRPSYEQYF. The CDR3 bases are TGTGCCAGCAGTGAAGAAGGGAGGCCCTCCTACGAGCAGTACTTC. This chain uses TRBV2 with TRBJ2-7; D might be TRBD2 (6 bases). V was pared by 1 base and J by 0 bases, with 10 bases between. Germline CDR1 reads SNHLY; CDR2 reads FYNNEI. The CDR3 length is 15 residues.

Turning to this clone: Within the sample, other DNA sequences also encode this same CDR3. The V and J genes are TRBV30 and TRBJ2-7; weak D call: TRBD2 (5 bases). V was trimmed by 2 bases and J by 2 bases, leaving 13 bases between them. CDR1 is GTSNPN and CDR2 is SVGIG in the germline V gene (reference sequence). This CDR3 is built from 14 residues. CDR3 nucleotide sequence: TGTGCCTGGAGTCCCCGGACGGGAACCTACGAGCAGTACTTC. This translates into CAWSPRTGTYEQYF.

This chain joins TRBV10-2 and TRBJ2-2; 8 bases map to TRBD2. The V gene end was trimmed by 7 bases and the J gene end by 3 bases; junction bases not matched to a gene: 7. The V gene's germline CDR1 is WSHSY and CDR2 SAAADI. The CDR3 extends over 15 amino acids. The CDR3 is CASTRQREHTGELFF. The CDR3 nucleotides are TGCGCCAGCACCCGCCAGCGGGAGCACACCGGGGAGCTGTTTTTT.

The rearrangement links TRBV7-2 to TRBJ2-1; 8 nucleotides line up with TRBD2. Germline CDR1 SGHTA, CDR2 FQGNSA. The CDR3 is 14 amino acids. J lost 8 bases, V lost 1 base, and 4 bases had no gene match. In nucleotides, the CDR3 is TGTGCCAGCAGCTTAGTCGGGAGGGCGCATGAGCAGTTCTTC. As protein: CASSLVGRAHEQFF.

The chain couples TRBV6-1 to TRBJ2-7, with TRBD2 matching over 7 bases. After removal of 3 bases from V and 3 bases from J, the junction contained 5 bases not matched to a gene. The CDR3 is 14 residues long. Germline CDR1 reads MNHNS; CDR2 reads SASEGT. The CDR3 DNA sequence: TGTGCCAGCAGTGATTCGGGAGGCTTCTACGAGCAGTACTTC. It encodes CASSDSGGFYEQYF.

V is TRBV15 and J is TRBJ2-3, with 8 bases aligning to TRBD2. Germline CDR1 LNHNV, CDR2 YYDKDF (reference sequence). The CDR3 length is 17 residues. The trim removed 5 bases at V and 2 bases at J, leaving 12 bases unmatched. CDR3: CATSWGKLAGHTDTQYF. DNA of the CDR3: TGTGCCACCAGCTGGGGAAAGCTAGCGGGCCACACAGATACGCAGTATTTT.

The CDR3 DNA reads TGCGCCAGCAGCCAGGGGCGTTGGGCTAGCACAGATACGCAGTATTTT. Translated: CASSQGRWASTDTQYF. This chain joins TRBV4-3 and TRBJ2-3; D possibly corresponds to TRBD1 (5 bases). In germline, CDR1 is LGHNA, CDR2 YSLEER. This CDR3 comprises 16 residues. V was trimmed by 3 bases and J by 0 bases, leaving 13 bases between them.

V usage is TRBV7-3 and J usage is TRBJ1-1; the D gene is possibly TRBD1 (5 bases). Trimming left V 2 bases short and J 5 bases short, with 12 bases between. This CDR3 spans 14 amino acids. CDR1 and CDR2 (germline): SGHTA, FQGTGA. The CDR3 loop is CASSLGGPGTEAFF. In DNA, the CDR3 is TGTGCCAGCAGCTTAGGGGGTCCGGGGACTGAAGCTTTCTTT.

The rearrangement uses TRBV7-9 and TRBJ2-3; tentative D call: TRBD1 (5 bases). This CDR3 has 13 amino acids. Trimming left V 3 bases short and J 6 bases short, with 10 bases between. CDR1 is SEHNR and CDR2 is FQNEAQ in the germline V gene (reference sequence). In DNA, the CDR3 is TGTGCCAGCAGCTTTGTTTCAGGGGATACGCAGTATTTT. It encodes CASSFVSGDTQYF. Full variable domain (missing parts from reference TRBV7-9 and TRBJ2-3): DTGVSQNPRHKITKRGQNVTFRCDPISEHNRLYWYRQTLGQGPEFLTYFQNEAQLEKSRLLSDRFSAERPKGSFSTLEIQRTEQGDSAMYLCASSFVSGDTQYFGPGTRLTVL.

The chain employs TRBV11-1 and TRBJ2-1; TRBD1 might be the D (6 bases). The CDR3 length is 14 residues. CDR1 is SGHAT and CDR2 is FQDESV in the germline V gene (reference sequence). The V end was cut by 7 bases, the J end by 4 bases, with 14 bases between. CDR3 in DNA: TGTGCCAGCATGAGCCGGGACAAGTACAATGAGCAGTTCTTC. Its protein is CASMSRDKYNEQFF.

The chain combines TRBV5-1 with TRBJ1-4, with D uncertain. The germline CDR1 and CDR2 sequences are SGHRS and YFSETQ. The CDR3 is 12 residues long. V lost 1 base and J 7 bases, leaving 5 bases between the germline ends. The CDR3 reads CASSLWGEKLFF. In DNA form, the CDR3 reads TGCGCCAGCAGCTTGTGGGGTGAAAAACTGTTTTTT.

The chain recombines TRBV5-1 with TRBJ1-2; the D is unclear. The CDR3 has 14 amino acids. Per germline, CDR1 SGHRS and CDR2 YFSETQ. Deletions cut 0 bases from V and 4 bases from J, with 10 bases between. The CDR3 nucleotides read TGCGCCAGCAGCTTGGACCTAGGGCTCTATGGCTACACCTTC. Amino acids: CASSLDLGLYGYTF.

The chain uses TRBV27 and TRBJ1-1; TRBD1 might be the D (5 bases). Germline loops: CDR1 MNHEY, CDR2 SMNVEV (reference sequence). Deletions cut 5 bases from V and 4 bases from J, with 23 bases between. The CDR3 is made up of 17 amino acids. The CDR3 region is CASSALRGGADSTEAFF. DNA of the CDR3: TGTGCCAGCAGTGCCTTGAGGGGAGGGGCGGATTCCACTGAAGCTTTCTTT.

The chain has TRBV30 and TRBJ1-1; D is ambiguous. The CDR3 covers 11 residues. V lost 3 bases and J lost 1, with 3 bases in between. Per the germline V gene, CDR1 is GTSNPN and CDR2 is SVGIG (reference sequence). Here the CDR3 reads CAWRKNTEAFF. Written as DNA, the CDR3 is TGTGCCTGGAGGAAGAACACTGAAGCTTTCTTT.

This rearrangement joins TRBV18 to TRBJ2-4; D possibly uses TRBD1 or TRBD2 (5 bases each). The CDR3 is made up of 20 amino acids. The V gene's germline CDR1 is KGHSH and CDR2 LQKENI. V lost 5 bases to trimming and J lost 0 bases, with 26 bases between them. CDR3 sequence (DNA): TGTGCCAGCTCATCATTCCGGGACCGCTACAGCCTTATAGCCAAAAACATTCAGTACTTC. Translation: CASSSFRDRYSLIAKNIQYF.

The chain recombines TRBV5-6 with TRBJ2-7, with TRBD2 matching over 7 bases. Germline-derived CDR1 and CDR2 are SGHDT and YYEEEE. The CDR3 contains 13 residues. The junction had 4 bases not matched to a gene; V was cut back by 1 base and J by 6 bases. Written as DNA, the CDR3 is TGTGCCAGCAGCTTGTGGCGGGAGCTCGAGCAGTACTTC. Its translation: CASSLWRELEQYF.

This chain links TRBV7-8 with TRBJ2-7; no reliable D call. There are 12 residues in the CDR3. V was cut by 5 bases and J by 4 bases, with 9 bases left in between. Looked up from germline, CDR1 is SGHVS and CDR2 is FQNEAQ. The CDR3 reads CASSLIGYEQYF. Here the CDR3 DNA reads TGTGCCAGCAGCCTCATTGGGTACGAGCAGTACTTC.

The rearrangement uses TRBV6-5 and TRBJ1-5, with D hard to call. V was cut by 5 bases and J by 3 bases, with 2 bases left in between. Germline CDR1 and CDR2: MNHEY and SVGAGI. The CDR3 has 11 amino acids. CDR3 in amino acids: CASSNNQPQHF. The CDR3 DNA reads TGTGCCAGCAGTAACAATCAGCCCCAGCATTTT.

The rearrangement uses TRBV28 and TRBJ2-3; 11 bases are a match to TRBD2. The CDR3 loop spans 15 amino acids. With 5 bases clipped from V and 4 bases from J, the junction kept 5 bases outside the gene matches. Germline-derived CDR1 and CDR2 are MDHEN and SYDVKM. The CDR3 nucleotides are TGTGCCAGCAGTCCGGGACTAGCGGTAGCAGATACGCAGTATTTT. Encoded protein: CASSPGLAVADTQYF.

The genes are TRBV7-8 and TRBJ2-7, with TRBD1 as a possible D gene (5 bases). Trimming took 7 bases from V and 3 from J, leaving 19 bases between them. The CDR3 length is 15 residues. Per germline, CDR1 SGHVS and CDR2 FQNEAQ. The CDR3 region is CASTPEYGALYEQYF. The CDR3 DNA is TGTGCCAGCACCCCAGAGTATGGGGCCCTCTACGAGCAGTACTTC.

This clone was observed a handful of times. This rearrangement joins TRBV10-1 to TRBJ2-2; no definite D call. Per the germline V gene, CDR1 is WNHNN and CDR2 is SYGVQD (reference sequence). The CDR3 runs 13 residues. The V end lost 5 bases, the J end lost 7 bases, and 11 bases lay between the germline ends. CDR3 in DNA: TGCGCCAGCAGTAGGGATTCTGGCGGGGAGCTGTTTTTT. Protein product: CASSRDSGGELFF.

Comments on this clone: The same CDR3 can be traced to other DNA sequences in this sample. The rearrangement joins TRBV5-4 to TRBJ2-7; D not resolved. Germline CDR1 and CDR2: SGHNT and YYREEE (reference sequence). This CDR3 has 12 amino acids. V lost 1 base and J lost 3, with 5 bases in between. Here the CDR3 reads CASSLYGYEQYF. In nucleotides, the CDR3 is TGTGCCAGCAGCTTGTATGGCTACGAGCAGTACTTC.

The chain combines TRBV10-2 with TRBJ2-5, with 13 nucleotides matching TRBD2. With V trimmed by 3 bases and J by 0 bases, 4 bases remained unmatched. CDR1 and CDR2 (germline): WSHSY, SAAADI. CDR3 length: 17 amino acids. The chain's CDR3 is CASSETSGRGYQETQYF. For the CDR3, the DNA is TGCGCCAGCAGTGAAACTAGCGGGAGGGGGTACCAAGAGACCCAGTACTTC.

This chain's CDR3 is CASSITGTGGTGELFF. CDR3 in DNA: TGTGCCAGCAGCATTACCGGGACAGGGGGCACCGGGGAGCTGTTTTTT. The V gene is TRBV6-6, the J gene TRBJ2-2; TRBD1 matches 11 bases. The CDR3 spans 16 residues. Germline V gene sequence: CDR1 MNHNY, CDR2 SVGAGI (reference sequence). Trimming cost V 6 bases and J 4 bases; bases outside gene matches: 7.

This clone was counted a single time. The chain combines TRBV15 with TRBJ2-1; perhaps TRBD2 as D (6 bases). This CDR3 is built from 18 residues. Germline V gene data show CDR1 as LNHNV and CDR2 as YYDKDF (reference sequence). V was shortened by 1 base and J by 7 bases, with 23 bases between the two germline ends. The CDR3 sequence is CATSRAILGTRVGNEQFF. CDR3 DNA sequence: TGTGCCACCAGCAGAGCCATACTAGGGACTCGAGTTGGTAATGAGCAGTTCTTC.